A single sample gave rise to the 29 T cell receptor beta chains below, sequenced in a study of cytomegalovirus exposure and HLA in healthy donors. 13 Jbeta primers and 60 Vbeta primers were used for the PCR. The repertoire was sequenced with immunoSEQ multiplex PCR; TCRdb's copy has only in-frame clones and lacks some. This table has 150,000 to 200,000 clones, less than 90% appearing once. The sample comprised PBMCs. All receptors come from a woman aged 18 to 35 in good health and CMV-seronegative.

The CDR3 DNA reads as TGTGCCAGCAGCTTAGGTCGGTTCGGGATGGAAGGGCAGTATTTT. Protein sequence: CASSLGRFGMEGQYF. The J gene is TRBJ2-3, the V gene TRBV11-2; TRBD2 is a possible D gene (5 bases). Between the trimmed V and J ends, which lost 1 base and 11 bases, there was a span of 19 bases. This CDR3 region has 15 residues. Per germline, CDR1 SGHAT and CDR2 FQNNGV.

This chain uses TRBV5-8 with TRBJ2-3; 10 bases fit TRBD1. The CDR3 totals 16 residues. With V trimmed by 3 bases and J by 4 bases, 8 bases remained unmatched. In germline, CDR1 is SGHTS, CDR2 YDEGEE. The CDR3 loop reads CASSSATGGAADTQYF. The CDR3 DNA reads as TGTGCCAGCAGCTCTGCGACAGGGGGCGCCGCAGATACGCAGTATTTT.

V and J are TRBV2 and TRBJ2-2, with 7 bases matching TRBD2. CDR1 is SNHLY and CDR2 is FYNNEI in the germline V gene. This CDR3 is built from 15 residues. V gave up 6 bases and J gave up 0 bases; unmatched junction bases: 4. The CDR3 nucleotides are TGTGCCAGCAGGCCGGGACTACCGAACACCGGGGAGCTGTTTTTT. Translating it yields CASRPGLPNTGELFF.

CDR3 sequence: CASSLVPGVNTEAFF. The CDR3, as DNA: TGCGCCAGCAGCTTGGTACCAGGGGTGAACACTGAAGCTTTCTTT. The chain is built from TRBV5-1 and TRBJ1-1; TRBD1 might be the D (6 bases). The V gene lost 0 bases and the J gene lost 0 bases, with 9 bases spanning the gap. The CDR3 contains 15 residues. CDR1 and CDR2 (germline): SGHRS, YFSETQ.

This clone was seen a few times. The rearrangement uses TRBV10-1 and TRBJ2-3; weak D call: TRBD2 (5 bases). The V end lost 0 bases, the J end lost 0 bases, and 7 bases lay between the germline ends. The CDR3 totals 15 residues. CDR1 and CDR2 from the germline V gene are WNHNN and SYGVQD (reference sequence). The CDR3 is CASSESGLSTDTQYF. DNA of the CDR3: TGCGCCAGCAGTGAGTCAGGACTGAGCACAGATACGCAGTATTTT.

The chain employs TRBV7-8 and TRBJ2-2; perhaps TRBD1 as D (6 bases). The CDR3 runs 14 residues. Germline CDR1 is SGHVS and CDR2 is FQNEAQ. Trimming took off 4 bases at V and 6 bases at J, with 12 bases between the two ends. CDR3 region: CASSSYTGSGELFF. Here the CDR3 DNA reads TGTGCCAGCAGCTCCTATACAGGGTCCGGGGAGCTGTTTTTT.

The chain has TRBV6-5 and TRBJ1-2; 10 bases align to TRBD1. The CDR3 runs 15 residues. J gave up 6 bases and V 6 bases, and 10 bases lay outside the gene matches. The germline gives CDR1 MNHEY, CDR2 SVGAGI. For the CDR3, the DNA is TGTGCCAGCAGGAAGACGACAGGGGGCGCACATGGCTACACCTTC. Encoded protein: CASRKTTGGAHGYTF.

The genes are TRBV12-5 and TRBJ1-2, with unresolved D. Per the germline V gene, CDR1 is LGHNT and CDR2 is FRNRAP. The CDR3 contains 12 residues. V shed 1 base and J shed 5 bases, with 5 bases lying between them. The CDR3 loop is CASGLGTYGYTF. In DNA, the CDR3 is TGTGCTAGTGGTTTGGGAACTTATGGCTACACCTTC. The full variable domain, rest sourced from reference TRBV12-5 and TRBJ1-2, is DARVTQTPRHKVTEMGQEVTMRCQPILGHNTVFWYRQTMMQGLELLAYFRNRAPLDDSGMPKDRFSAEMPDATLATLKIQPSEPRDSAVYFCASGLGTYGYTFGSGTRLTVV.

The CDR3, as DNA: TGCGCCAGCAGCTTGGCGGGGGGCGCAACCGGGGAGCTGTTTTTT. Its protein product is CASSLAGGATGELFF. V and J are TRBV5-1 and TRBJ2-2; a weak D match, TRBD2 (7 bases). V dropped 0 bases and J dropped 5 bases, with 11 bases sitting between them. The CDR3 length is 15 residues. Germline assignment: CDR1 SGHRS and CDR2 YFSETQ.

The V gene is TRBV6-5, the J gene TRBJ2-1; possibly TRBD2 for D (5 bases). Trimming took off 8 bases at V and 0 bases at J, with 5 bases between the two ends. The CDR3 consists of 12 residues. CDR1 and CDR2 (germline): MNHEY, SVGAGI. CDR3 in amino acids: CASRGSYNEQFF. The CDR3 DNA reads TGTGCCAGCCGGGGCTCCTACAATGAGCAGTTCTTC.

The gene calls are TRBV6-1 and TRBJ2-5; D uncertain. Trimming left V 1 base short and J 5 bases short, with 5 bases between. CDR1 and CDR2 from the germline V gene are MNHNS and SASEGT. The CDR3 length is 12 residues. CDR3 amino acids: CASSEVEETQYF. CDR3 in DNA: TGTGCCAGCAGTGAAGTTGAGGAGACCCAGTACTTC.

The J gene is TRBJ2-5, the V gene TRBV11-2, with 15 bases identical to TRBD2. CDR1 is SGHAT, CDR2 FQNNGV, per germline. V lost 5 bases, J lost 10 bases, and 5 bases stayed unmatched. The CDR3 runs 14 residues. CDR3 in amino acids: CASSRGLAGGSQYF. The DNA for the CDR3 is TGTGCCAGCAGCCGGGGACTAGCGGGAGGTAGCCAGTACTTC.

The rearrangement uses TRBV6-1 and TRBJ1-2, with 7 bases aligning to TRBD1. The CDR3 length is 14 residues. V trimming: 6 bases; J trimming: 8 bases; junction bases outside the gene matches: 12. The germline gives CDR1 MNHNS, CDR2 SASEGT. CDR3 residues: CASRDTGDSGGYTF. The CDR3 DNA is TGTGCCAGCAGGGACACAGGGGATTCGGGCGGCTACACCTTC.

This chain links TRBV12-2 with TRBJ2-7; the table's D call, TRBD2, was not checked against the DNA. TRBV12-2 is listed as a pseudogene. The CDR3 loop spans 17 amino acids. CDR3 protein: CASRLGPSGNVSYEQYF. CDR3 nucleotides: TGTGCAAGTCGCTTAGGGCCTAGCGGGAATGTGTCCTACGAGCAGTACTTC.

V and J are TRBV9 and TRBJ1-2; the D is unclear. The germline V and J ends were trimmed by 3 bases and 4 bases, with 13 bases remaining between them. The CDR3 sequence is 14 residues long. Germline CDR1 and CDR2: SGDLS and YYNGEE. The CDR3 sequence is CASSERRGGYGYTF. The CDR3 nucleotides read TGTGCCAGCAGCGAGAGGCGGGGTGGCTATGGCTACACCTTC.

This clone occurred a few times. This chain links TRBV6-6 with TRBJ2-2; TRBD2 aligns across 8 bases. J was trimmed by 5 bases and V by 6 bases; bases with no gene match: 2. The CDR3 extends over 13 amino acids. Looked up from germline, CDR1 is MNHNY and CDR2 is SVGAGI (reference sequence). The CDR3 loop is CASSGRDTGELFF. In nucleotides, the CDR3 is TGTGCCAGCAGCGGGAGGGATACCGGGGAGCTGTTTTTT.

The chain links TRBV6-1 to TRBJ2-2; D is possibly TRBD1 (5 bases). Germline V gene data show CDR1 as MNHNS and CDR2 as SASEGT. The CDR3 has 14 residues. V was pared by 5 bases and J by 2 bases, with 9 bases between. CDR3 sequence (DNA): TGTGCCAGCAGTCGAACAGGAAACACCGGGGAGCTGTTTTTT. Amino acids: CASSRTGNTGELFF.

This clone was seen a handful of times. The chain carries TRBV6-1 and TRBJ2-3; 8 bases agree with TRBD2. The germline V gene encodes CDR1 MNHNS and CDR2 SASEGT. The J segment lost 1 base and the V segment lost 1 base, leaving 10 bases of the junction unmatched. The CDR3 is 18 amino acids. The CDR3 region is CASSEVRLSGRRTDTQYF. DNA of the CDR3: TGTGCCAGCAGTGAAGTAAGGTTGAGCGGGAGACGCACAGATACGCAGTATTTT.

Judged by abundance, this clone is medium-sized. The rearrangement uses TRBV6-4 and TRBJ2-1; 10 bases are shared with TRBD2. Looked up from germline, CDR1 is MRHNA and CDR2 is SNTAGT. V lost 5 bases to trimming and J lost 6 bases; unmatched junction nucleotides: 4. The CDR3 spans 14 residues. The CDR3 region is CASSLAGDGNEQFF. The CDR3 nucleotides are TGTGCCAGCAGTCTAGCGGGAGACGGCAATGAGCAGTTCTTC.

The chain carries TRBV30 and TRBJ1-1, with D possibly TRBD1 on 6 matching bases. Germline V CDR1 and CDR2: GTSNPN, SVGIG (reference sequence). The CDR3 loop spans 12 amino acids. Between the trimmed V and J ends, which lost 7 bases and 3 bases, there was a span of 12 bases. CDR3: CASGVRYTEAFF. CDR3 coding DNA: TGTGCCTCAGGGGTCCGGTACACTGAAGCTTTCTTT.

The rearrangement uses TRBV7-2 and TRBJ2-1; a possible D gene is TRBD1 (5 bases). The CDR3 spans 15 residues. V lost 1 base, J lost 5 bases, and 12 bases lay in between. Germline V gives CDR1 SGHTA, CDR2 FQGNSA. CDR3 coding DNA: TGTGCCAGCAGCTTAGAGGGGTATACTCACAATGAGCAGTTCTTC. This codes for CASSLEGYTHNEQFF.

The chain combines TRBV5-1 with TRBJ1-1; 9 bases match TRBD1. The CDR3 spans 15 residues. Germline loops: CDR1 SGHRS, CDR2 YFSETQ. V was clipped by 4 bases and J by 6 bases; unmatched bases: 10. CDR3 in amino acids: CASSQPGQGTPEAFF. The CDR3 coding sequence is TGCGCCAGCAGCCAACCGGGACAGGGAACGCCTGAAGCTTTCTTT.

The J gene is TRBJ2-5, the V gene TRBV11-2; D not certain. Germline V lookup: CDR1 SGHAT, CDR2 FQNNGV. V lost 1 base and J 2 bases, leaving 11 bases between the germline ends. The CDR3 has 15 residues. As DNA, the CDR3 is TGTGCCAGCAGCTTAGGGGCAGTCGGTCAAGAGACCCAGTACTTC. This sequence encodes CASSLGAVGQETQYF.

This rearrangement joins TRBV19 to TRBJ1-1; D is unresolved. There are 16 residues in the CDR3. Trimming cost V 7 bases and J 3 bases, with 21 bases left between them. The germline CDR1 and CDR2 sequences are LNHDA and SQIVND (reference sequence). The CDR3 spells CASKQYTWEADTEAFF. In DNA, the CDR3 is TGTGCCAGTAAGCAATATACGTGGGAGGCGGACACTGAAGCTTTCTTT. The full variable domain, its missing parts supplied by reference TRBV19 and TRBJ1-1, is DGGITQSPKYLFRKEGQNVTLSCEQNLNHDAMYWYRQDPGQGLRLIYYSQIVNDFQKGDIAEGYSVSREKKESFPLTVTSAQKNPTAFYLCASKQYTWEADTEAFFGQGTRLTVV.

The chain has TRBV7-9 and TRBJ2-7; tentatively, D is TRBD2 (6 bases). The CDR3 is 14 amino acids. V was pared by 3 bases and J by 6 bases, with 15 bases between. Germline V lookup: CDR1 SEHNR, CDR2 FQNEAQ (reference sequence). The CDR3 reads CASSFSGEFREQYF. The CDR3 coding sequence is TGTGCCAGCAGCTTTTCGGGGGAGTTTCGCGAGCAGTACTTC.

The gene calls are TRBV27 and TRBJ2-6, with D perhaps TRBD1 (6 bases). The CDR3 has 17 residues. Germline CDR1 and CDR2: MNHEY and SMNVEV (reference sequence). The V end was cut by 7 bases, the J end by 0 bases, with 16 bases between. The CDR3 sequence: CASTRDKAPSGANVLTF. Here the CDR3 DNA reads TGTGCCAGCACCCGGGACAAAGCCCCCTCTGGGGCCAACGTCCTGACTTTC.

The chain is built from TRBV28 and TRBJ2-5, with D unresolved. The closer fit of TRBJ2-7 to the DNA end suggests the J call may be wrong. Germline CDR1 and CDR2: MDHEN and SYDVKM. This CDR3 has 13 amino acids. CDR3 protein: CASSLPLTYEQYF. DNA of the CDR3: TGTGCCAGCAGTTTACCTCTAACCTACGAGCAGTACTTC.

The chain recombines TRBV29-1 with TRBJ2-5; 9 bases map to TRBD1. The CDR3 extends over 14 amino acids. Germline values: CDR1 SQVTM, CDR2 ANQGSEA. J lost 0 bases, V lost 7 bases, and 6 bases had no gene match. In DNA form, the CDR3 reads TGCAGCGCCCTGACAGGGGGTGACCAAGAGACCCAGTACTTC. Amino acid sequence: CSALTGGDQETQYF.

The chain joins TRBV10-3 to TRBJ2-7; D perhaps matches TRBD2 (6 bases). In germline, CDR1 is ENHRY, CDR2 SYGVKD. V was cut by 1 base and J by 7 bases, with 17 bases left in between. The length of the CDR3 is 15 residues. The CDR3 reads CAISELIAEHREQYF. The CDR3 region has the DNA TGTGCCATCAGTGAGTTGATAGCGGAGCATAGGGAGCAGTACTTC.